The T cell receptor (beta chain) under discussion was sequenced for a study of blood T cell repertoires in COVID-19. After removal of 2 bases from V and 4 bases from J, the junction contained 7 bases not matched to a gene. CDR3 length: 16 amino acids. Germline CDR1 reads KGHDR; CDR2 reads SFDVKD. Clones were sequenced by immunoSEQ multiplex PCR, and TCRdb holds only the in-frame ones, with some missing. Found here are roughly 130,000 clones, 65% to 85% of them singletons; the top ten hold less than 9%. This TCR derives from a man under 40 with COVID-19, enrolled during active disease. The chain recombines TRBV24-1 with TRBJ2-5; 9 bases agree with TRBD1. Sequencing was carried out using peripheral blood. The CDR3 nucleotides read TGTGCCACCAGTGATTATGAAGACAGGGGGGGAGAGACCCAGTACTTC. Encoded protein: CATSDYEDRGGETQYF.